This T cell receptor (beta chain) was obtained from a study of T cell responses to AZD1222 COVID-19 vaccine. Regarding the study as a whole: Spike-specific TCR breadth and depth rose after two AZD1222 doses. Repertoires were collected only later (after the peak T cell response had occurred). Donors were largely white British and mainly female; clonal diversity was possibly underestimated.

CDR3 length equals 14 residues. Trimming stripped 2 bases from V and 3 bases from J, with 10 bases between. Germline values: CDR1 MDHEN, CDR2 SYDVKM. The protocol was immunoSEQ multiplex PCR, while the TCRdb copy is restricted to in-frame clones and leaves out a portion. This sample has under 100,000 clones, with 80% to 90% found just once. Concerning this clone: Its antigen remains unknown.

This receptor was taken from an adult in good health. The sample was peripheral blood, taken on day 0 of AZD1222 vaccination. This chain links TRBV28 with TRBJ1-1; D gene ambiguous. The CDR3 sequence: CASSLGGWDTEAFF. As DNA, the CDR3 is TGTGCCAGCAGTTTAGGCGGGTGGGACACTGAAGCTTTCTTT. Full variable domain (remainder filled in from reference TRBV28 and TRBJ1-1): DVKVTQSSRYLVKRTGEKVFLECVQDMDHENMFWYRQDPGLGLRLIYFSYDVKMKEKGDIPEGYSVSREKKERFSLILESASTNQTSMYLCASSLGGWDTEAFFGQGTRLTVV.